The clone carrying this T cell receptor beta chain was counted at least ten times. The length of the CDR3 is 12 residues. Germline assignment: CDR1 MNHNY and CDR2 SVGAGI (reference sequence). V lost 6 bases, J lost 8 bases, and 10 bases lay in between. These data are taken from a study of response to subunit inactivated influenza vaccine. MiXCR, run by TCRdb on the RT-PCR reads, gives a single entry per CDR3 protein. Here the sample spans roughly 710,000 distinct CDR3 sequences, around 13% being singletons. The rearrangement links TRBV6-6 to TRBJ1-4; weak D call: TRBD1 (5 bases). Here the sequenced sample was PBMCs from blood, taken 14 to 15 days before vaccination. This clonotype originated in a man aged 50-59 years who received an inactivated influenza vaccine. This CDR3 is CASRDPGEKLFF. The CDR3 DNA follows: TGTGCCAGCAGGGACCCAGGGGAAAAACTGTTTTTT.